This record concerns one T cell receptor beta chain sequence. The sample belongs to a study of T cell changes during pregnancy in multiple sclerosis. Trimming cost V 5 bases and J 8 bases; bases outside gene matches: 3. The germline gives CDR1 SNHLY, CDR2 FYNNEI. CDR3 length: 12 residues. TCRdb keeps only in-frame clones here, not all; method: immunoSEQ multiplex PCR. The sample holds some 31,000 clones; roughly nine tenths are singletons and the top ten take around 5.4%. The chain carries TRBV2 and TRBJ2-1, with 7 bases lining up with TRBD1. This specimen consisted of CD8+ T cells from peripheral blood mononuclear cells, obtained before pregnancy. The clonotype was recovered from a female donor with multiple sclerosis, enrolled in a pregnancy study. CDR3 sequence (DNA): TGTGCCAGCAGTCCAGACAGGGATGAGCAGTTCTTC. Encoded protein: CASSPDRDEQFF.